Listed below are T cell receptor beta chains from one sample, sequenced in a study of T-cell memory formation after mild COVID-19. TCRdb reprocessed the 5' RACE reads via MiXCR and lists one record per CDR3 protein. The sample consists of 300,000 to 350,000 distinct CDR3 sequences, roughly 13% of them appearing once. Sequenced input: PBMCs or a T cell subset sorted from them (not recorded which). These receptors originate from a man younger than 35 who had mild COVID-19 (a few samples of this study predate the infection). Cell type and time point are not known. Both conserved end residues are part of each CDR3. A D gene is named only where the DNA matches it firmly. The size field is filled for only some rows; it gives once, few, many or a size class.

CASSRGEGGGTDTQYF	TGCGCCAGCAGCCGGGGCGAGGGGGGGGGCACAGATACGCAGTATTTT	-	TRBJ2-3	-	16	TRBV4-3
CASSPLINQPQHF	TGTGCCAGCAGCCCCCTAATCAATCAGCCCCAGCATTTT	-	TRBJ1-5	-	13	TRBV7-2
CSARTGGSNTEAFF	TGCAGCGCCAGGACAGGGGGCAGCAACACTGAAGCTTTCTTT	-	TRBJ1-1	TRBD1	14	TRBV29-1
CASSQGAQGNQPQHF	TGTGCCAGCAGCCAAGGAGCTCAGGGGAATCAGCCCCAGCATTTT	-	TRBJ1-5	-	15	TRBV3-1
CASSVDREGSYEQYF	TGTGCCAGCAGCGTCGACAGGGAGGGCTCCTACGAGCAGTACTTC	-	TRBJ2-7	-	15	TRBV9
CASSPGLAGFKETQYF	TGTGCAAGCAGCCCGGGACTAGCGGGGTTTAAAGAGACCCAGTACTTC	-	TRBJ2-5	TRBD2	16	TRBV7-9
CSAGKGQGSYEQYF	TGCAGTGCTGGTAAAGGACAGGGGTCCTACGAGCAGTACTTC	few	TRBJ2-7	TRBD1	14	TRBV20-1
CASTPGQGADTQYF	TGCGCCAGCACCCCGGGACAGGGGGCAGATACGCAGTATTTT	-	TRBJ2-3	TRBD1	14	TRBV5-1
CASSSRDRELTDTQYF	TGTGCCAGCAGCTCCCGGGACAGGGAGTTGACAGATACGCAGTATTTT	few	TRBJ2-3	TRBD1	16	TRBV2
CASSQDFRASGGNEQFF	TGTGCCAGCAGCCAAGATTTTAGGGCTAGCGGGGGAAATGAGCAGTTCTTC	few	TRBJ2-1	TRBD2	17	TRBV3-1
CASSYVGSGSYEQYF	TGTGCCAGCAGTTACGTGGGCTCCGGCTCCTACGAGCAGTACTTC	few	TRBJ2-7	-	15	TRBV6-2/TRBV6-3
CASSDDRADTQYF	TGTGCCAGCTCAGACGACAGGGCAGATACGCAGTATTTT	-	TRBJ2-3	TRBD1	13	TRBV18
CATSDPSLTSGSSYYNEQFF	TGTGCCACCAGTGACCCCTCCCTGACTAGCGGGAGTTCGTACTACAATGAGCAGTTCTTC	-	TRBJ2-1	TRBD2	20	TRBV24-1
CASSRYGTGELFF	TGTGCCAGCAGCCGGTATGGTACCGGGGAGCTGTTTTTT	few	TRBJ2-2	-	13	TRBV5-4
CASLLGQRGFTDTQYF	TGTGCCAGCCTATTGGGACAGAGAGGATTCACAGATACGCAGTATTTT	-	TRBJ2-3	TRBD1	16	TRBV7-2
CASSLLPPLAGGPGGELFF	TGCGCCAGCAGCTTGCTACCCCCACTAGCGGGGGGGCCTGGCGGGGAGCTGTTTTTT	few	TRBJ2-2	TRBD2	19	TRBV5-1
CASSYLARLAGGNEQFF	TGTGCCAGCAGCTACCTAGCCCGACTAGCGGGGGGTAATGAGCAGTTCTTC	-	TRBJ2-1	TRBD2	17	TRBV7-2
CASSLDLTETQYF	TGTGCCAGCAGCTTGGACTTGACGGAGACCCAGTACTTC	-	TRBJ2-5	-	13	TRBV7-8
CASSPRSSGLTGELFF	TGTGCCAGCAGCCCTCGGTCTAGCGGGCTCACCGGGGAGCTGTTTTTT	few	TRBJ2-2	TRBD2	16	TRBV6-2/TRBV6-3
CSARDTIQLYGYTF	TGCAGTGCTAGAGATACCATACAACTTTATGGCTACACCTTC	-	TRBJ1-2	-	14	TRBV20-1
CASSLVTGRMATQYF	TGTGCCAGCAGCTTGGTTACGGGGCGGATGGCGACCCAGTACTTC	-	TRBJ2-5	-	15	TRBV7-2